This TCR beta chain was profiled in a study of cytomegalovirus exposure and HLA in healthy donors. Looking at the study overall: The 120 validation repertoires matched the approximately 700 first-cohort repertoires in platform, a later analysis reported.

V lost 6 bases and J lost 2, with 11 bases in between. Germline V gene data show CDR1 as MDHEN and CDR2 as SYDVKM. The CDR3 length is 14 residues. Only in-frame clones appear in the TCRdb table, and some are missing; sequencing was by immunoSEQ multiplex PCR. The table lists more than 200,000 clones, more than 85% of them singletons. A note on this clone: Its cognate antigen is unknown.

Study observations and caveats: TCR clusters originating in the first cohort tended to co-occur in the roughly 120 validation repertoires, according to a later analysis.

The chain couples TRBV28 to TRBJ1-5; D not certain. Sequenced sample: PBMCs. The receptor comes from a man aged 18 to 30 in good health and CMV-seropositive. This CDR3 is CASRRTGGNQPQHF. CDR3 DNA sequence: TGTGCCAGCAGGCGTACCGGGGGCAATCAGCCCCAGCATTTT.